A selection of T cell receptor beta chains follows, all from one sample in a study of cytomegalovirus exposure and HLA in healthy donors. The protocol was immunoSEQ multiplex PCR, while the TCRdb copy is restricted to in-frame clones and leaves out a portion. The sample lists 150,000 to 200,000 clones, 80% to 90% occurring once. Input material: PBMCs. The receptors come from a young woman in good health and CMV-seronegative. The CDR3 runs from the conserved cysteine through the conserved F or W. The order of the fields is clone size, V gene, D gene, J gene, CDR3 protein, CDR3 DNA. A D gene is named only where the DNA matches it firmly. Clone size is stated in some rows and not others, as once, few, many or a class when expanded.

NA	TRBV5-1	NA	TRBJ1-2	CASSLRGRDIYGYTF	TGCGCCAGCAGCTTGCGGGGAAGGGACATCTATGGCTACACCTTC
NA	TRBV29-1	NA	TRBJ2-7	CSVEDQGLREQYF	TGCAGCGTTGAAGATCAGGGTCTGCGTGAGCAGTACTTC
NA	TRBV7-6	NA	TRBJ2-3	CASTSLPTGPTDTQYF	TGTGCCAGCACCTCTCTTCCGACAGGCCCCACAGATACGCAGTATTTT
once	TRBV4-1	NA	TRBJ2-7	CASSQWGDYEQYF	TGCGCCAGCAGCCAATGGGGCGACTACGAGCAGTACTTC
NA	TRBV7-9	TRBD1	TRBJ2-2	CASSSGQVETGELFF	TGTGCCAGCAGCTCGGGACAGGTAGAAACCGGGGAGCTGTTTTTT
NA	TRBV5-1	TRBD1	TRBJ1-2	CASWPGDSSGYTF	TGCGCCAGCTGGCCTGGGGACAGCAGTGGCTACACCTTC
NA	TRBV6-5	TRBD2	TRBJ2-4	CATQERGAKNIQYF	TGTGCCACTCAAGAGCGGGGAGCCAAAAACATTCAGTACTTC
NA	TRBV30	TRBD1	TRBJ2-7	CASSTGITYEQYF	TGTGCCTCCTCGACAGGGATTACCTACGAGCAGTACTTC
NA	TRBV5-6	TRBD2	TRBJ2-3	CASSSGGITDTQYF	TGTGCCAGCAGCTCCGGGGGGATCACAGATACGCAGTATTTT
NA	TRBV29-1	TRBD1	TRBJ1-5	CSALLDRANQPQHF	TGCAGCGCCTTACTGGACAGGGCCAATCAGCCCCAGCATTTT
NA	TRBV18	NA	TRBJ2-5	CASSPPNRETQYF	TGTGCCAGCTCACCCCCCAACAGGGAGACCCAGTACTTC